Listed here are 7 T cell receptor beta chains from one sample, sequenced in a study of T cells in Graves' hyperthyroidism and ophthalmopathy. From RNA transcripts, TCR beta CDR3 regions were amplified. TCR CDR3 regions were first amplified by RT-PCR with HTBI primers. TCRdb reprocessed the multiplex PCR reads with MiXCR, giving one entry per CDR3 protein. In the table there are about 580,000 distinct CDR3 sequences, more than 11% of which are singletons. The sequencing input was blood. The origin of the receptors is a woman under 40 with Graves' hyperthyroidism that later progressed to Graves' ophthalmopathy.

This clonotype was seen a few times. The chain has TRBV11-3 and TRBJ2-7; 10 bases align to TRBD1. This CDR3 is built from 16 residues. J was trimmed by 4 bases and V by 4 bases; bases with no gene match: 10. Germline V gene lookup returns CDR1 SGHNT and CDR2 YENEEA. The CDR3 sequence: CASSWVLGQGGYEQYF. Written as DNA, the CDR3 is TGTGCCAGCAGCTGGGTTTTAGGACAGGGGGGTTACGAGCAGTACTTC.

This clonotype showed up just once. A much larger clone lies a single base off, so this may be a read error. Here the CDR3 reads CASSQGGGLRGGDTF. Here the CDR3 DNA reads TGTGCCAGCAGCCAAGGGGGCGGGTTGAGGGGCGGCGACACCTTC. The rearrangement links TRBV11-1 to TRBJ1-2, with 7 bases aligning to TRBD1. Per the germline V gene, CDR1 is SGHAT and CDR2 is FQDESV (reference sequence). With 5 bases clipped from V and 12 bases from J, the junction kept 18 bases outside the gene matches. This CDR3 has 15 amino acids. The variable domain in full, with the rest retrieved from reference TRBV11-1 and TRBJ1-2, is EAEVAQSPRYKITEKSQAVAFWCDPISGHATLYWYRQILGQGPELLVQFQDESVVDDSQLPKDRFSAERLKGVDSTLKIQPAELGDSAMYLCASSQGGGLRGGDTFGSGTRLTVV.

This clonotype was observed at least ten times. The chain is built from TRBV12-3 or TRBV12-4 and TRBJ1-4; D gene ambiguous. This CDR3 spans 14 amino acids. V lost 11 bases and J 4 bases, leaving 17 bases between the germline ends. For the CDR3, the DNA is TGTGCCTCCGCCGGAGGGCCCGTTAATGAAAAACTGTTTTTT. It encodes CASAGGPVNEKLFF.

This clonotype occurred many times. This sequence joins TRBV7-2 and TRBJ2-1; maybe TRBD2 (6 bases). Trimming pared 6 bases from V and 10 bases from J, leaving 13 bases between. CDR1 SGHTA and CDR2 FQGNSA come from the germline V gene. This CDR3 is built from 12 residues. The CDR3 reads CASRLSDYEQFF. The CDR3 DNA reads TGTGCCAGCAGGTTGTCGGACTACGAGCAGTTCTTC.

This clonotype was recorded at least ten times. V and J are TRBV28 and TRBJ1-1; D not certain. Trimming left V 4 bases short and J 1 base short, with 16 bases between. The V gene's germline CDR1 is MDHEN and CDR2 SYDVKM. This CDR3 region has 16 residues. CDR3 sequence (DNA): TGTGCCAGCAGTTCAACCCCAGAGATCCCGAACACTGAAGCTTTCTTT. It encodes CASSSTPEIPNTEAFF.

This clonotype was counted ten times or more. This sequence joins TRBV28 and TRBJ2-4, with 7 nucleotides matching TRBD1. Germline V gene sequence: CDR1 MDHEN, CDR2 SYDVKM. The CDR3 is 14 residues long. V dropped 6 bases and J dropped 6; count of bases not matched to a gene: 8. The DNA of the CDR3 is TGTGCCAGCAGGAAGACAGGGAAGGTAAACATTCAGTACTTC. It specifies CASRKTGKVNIQYF. The whole variable domain, filled in from reference TRBV28 and TRBJ2-4, reads DVKVTQSSRYLVKRTGEKVFLECVQDMDHENMFWYRQDPGLGLRLIYFSYDVKMKEKGDIPEGYSVSREKKERFSLILESASTNQTSMYLCASRKTGKVNIQYFGAGTRLSVL.

This clonotype turned up a few times. The V call is TRBV6-2 or TRBV6-3, the J call TRBJ2-6; D perhaps matches TRBD1 (6 bases). V lost 6 bases and J 0 bases, leaving 15 bases between the germline ends. This CDR3 contains 17 residues. Germline V lookup: CDR1 MNHEY, CDR2 SVGEGT. For the CDR3, the DNA is TGTGCCAGCAGCAACACCCCCAGGGGCTCTGGGGCCAACGTCCTGACTTTC. Its protein product is CASSNTPRGSGANVLTF.